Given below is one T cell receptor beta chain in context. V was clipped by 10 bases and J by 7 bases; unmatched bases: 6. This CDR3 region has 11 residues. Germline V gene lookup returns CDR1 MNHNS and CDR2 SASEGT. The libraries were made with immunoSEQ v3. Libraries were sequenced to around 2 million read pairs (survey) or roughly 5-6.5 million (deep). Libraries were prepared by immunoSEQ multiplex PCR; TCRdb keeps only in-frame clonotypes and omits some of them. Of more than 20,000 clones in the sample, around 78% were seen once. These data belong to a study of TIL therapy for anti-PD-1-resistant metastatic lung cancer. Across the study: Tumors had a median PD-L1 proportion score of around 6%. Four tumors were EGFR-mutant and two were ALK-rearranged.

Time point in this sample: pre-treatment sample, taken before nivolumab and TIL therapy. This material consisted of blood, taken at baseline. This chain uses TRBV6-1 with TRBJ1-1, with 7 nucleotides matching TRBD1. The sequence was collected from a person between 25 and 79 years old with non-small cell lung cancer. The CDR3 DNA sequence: TGTGCCAACTCTAGACAGGGTGAAGCTTTCTTT. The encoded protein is CANSRQGEAFF.